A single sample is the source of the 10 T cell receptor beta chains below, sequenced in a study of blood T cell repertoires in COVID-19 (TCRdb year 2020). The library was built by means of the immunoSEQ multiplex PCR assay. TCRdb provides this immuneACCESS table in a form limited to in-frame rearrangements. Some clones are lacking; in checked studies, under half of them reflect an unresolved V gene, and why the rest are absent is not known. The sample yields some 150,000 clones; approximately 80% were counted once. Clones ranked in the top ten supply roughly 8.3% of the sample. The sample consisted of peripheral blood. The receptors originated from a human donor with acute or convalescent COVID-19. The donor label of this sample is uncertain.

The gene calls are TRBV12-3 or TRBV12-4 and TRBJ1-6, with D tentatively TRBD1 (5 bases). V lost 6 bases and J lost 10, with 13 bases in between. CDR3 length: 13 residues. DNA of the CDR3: TGTGCCAGCAGGCCCGGGGGTTGGTCACCCCTCCACTTT. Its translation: CASRPGGWSPLHF.

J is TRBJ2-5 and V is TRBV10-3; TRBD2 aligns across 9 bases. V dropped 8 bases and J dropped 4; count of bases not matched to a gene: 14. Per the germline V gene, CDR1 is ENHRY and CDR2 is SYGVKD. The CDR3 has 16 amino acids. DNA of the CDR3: TGTGCCATCGGCCCCCAAGCGGGGGGTTCGGGAGAGACCCAGTACTTC. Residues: CAIGPQAGGSGETQYF.

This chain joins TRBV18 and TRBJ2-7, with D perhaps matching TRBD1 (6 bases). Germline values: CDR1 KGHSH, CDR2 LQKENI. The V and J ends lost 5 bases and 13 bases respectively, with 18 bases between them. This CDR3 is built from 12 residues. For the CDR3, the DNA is TGTGCCAGCTCAGGCCAACAGGGAGATCACTACTTC. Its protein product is CASSGQQGDHYF.

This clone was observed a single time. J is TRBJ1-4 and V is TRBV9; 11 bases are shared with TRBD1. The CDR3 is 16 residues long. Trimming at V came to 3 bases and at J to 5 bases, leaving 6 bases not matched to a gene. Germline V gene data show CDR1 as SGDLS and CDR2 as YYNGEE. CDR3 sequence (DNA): TGTGCCAGCAGCGGAGGACAGGGGGCTAGGAATGAAAAACTGTTTTTT. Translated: CASSGGQGARNEKLFF.

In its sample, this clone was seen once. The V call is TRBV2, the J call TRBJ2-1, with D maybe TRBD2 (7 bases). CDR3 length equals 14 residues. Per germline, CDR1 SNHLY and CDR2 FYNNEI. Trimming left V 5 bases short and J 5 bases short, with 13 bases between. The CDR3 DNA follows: TGTGCCAGCAGTAGGCGGGGGCCTCACAATGAGCAGTTCTTC. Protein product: CASSRRGPHNEQFF.

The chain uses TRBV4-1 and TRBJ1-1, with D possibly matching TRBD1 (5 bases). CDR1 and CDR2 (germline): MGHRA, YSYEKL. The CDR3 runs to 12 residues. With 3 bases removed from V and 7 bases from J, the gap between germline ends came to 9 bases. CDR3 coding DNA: TGCGCCAGCAGCCAGGACACATTTGAAGCTTTCTTT. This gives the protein CASSQDTFEAFF.

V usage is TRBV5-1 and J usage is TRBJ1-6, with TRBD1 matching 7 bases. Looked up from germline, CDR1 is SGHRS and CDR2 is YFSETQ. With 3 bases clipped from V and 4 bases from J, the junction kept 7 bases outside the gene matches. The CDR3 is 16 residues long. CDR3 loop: CASSSDRAGYNSPLHF. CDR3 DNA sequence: TGCGCCAGCAGCTCCGACAGGGCTGGGTATAATTCACCCCTCCACTTT.

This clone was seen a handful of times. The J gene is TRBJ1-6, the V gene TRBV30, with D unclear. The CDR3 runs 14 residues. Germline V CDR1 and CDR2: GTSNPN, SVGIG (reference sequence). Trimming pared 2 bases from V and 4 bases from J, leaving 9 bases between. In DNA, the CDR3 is TGTGCCTGGAGTCTTCAACTGTATAATTCACCCCTCCACTTT. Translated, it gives CAWSLQLYNSPLHF.

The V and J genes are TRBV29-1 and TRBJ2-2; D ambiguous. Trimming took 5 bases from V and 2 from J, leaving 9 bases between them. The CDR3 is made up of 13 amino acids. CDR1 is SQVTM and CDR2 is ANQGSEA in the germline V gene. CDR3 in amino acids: CSVPMINTGELFF. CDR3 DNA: TGCAGCGTTCCTATGATAAACACCGGGGAGCTGTTTTTT.

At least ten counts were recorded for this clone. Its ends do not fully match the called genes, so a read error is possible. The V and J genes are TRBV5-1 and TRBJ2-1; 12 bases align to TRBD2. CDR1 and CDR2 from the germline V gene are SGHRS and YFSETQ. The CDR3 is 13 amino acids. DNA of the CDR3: TGCGCCAGCAGCTTGGAACTAGCGGGGGGCTTAGTCTTC. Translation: CASSLELAGGLVF.